This TCR beta chain was captured by sequencing in a study of T cells in localized non-small cell lung cancer. Germline V gene lookup returns CDR1 SGHRS and CDR2 YFSETQ. This CDR3 is 14 amino acids long. The J segment lost 3 bases and the V segment lost 5 bases, leaving 4 bases of the junction unmatched. TCRdb keeps only in-frame clones here, not all; method: immunoSEQ multiplex PCR. This sample has tens of thousands of clones, with over 80% found just once. This clonotype originated in a female donor of 60 years or more with stage II squamous cell lung carcinoma. The rearrangement links TRBV5-1 to TRBJ1-1; 10 bases align to TRBD1. The sample in question was peripheral blood, obtained before any cancer treatment. The CDR3 here is CASRRGTGDTEAFF. The CDR3 nucleotides read TGCGCCAGCAGACGAGGGACAGGGGACACTGAAGCTTTCTTT. Using reference TRBV5-1 and TRBJ1-1 for the parts outside the CDR3, the full variable domain is KAGVTQTPRYLIKTRGQQVTLSCSPISGHRSVSWYQQTPGQGLQFLFEYFSETQRNKGNFPGRFSGRQFSNSRSEMNVSTLELGDSALYLCASRRGTGDTEAFFGQGTRLTVV.